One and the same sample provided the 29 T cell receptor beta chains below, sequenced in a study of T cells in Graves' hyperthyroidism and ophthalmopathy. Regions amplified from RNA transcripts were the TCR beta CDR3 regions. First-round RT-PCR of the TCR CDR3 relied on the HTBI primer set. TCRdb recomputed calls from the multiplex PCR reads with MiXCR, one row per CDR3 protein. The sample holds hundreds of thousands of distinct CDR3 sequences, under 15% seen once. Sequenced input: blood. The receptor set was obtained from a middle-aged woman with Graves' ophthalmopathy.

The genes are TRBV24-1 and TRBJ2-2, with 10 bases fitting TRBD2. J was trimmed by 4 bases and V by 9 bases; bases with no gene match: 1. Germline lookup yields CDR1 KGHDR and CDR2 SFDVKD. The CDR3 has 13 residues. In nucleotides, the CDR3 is TGTGCCACCGAGCGGGAGGGCACCGGGGAGCTGTTTTTT. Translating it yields CATEREGTGELFF.

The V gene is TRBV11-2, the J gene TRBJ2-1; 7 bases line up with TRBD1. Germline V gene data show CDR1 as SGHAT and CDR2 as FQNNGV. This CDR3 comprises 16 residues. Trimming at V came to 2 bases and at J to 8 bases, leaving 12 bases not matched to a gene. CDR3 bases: TGTGCCAGCAGCTTAAGGGGGCTGACGGTTTGGCATGAGCAGTTCTTC. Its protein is CASSLRGLTVWHEQFF.

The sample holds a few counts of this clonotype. Written as DNA, the CDR3 is TGTGCCAGCAACTCCGGGACGAACACCGGGGAGCTGTTTTTT. It is translated as CASNSGTNTGELFF. The chain joins TRBV28 to TRBJ2-2; the D gene is possibly TRBD2 (5 bases). Germline CDR1 and CDR2: MDHEN and SYDVKM. The CDR3 contains 14 residues. V dropped 7 bases and J dropped 0 bases, with 9 bases sitting between them. Using reference TRBV28 and TRBJ2-2 for the parts outside the CDR3, the full variable domain is DVKVTQSSRYLVKRTGEKVFLECVQDMDHENMFWYRQDPGLGLRLIYFSYDVKMKEKGDIPEGYSVSREKKERFSLILESASTNQTSMYLCASNSGTNTGELFFGEGSRLTVL.

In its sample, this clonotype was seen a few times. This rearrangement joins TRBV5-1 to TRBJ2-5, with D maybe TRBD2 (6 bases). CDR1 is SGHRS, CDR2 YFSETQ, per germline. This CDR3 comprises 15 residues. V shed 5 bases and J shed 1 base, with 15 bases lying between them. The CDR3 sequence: CASRGGSSVQETQYF. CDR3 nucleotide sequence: TGCGCCAGCAGGGGGGGATCTAGCGTCCAAGAGACCCAGTACTTC.

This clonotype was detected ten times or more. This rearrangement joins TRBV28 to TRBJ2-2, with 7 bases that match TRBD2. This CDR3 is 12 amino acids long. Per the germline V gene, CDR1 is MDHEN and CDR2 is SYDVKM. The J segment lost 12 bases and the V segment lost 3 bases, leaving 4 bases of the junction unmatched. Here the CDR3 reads CASSFGREKLFF. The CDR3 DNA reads TGTGCCAGCAGTTTTGGGCGGGAGAAGCTGTTTTTT.

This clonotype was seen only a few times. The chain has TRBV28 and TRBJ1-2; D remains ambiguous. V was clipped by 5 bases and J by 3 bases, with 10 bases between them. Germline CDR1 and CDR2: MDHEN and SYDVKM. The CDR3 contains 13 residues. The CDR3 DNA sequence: TGTGCCAGCAGTCCAGACCATCACTATGGCTACACCTTC. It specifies CASSPDHHYGYTF.

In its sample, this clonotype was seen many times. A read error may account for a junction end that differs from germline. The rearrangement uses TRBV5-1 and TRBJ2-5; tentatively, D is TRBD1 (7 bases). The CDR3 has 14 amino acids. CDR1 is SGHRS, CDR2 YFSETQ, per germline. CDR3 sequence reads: CASSLGGGEETQYF. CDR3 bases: TGTGCCAGCAGCTTAGGAGGGGGCGAAGAGACCCAGTACTTC.

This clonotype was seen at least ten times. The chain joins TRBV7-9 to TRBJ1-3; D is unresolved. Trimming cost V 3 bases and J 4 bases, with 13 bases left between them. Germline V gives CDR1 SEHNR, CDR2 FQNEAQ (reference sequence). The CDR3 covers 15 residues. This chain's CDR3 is CASSFMEARGNTIYF. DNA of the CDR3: TGTGCCAGCAGCTTTATGGAAGCTAGAGGAAACACCATATATTTT.

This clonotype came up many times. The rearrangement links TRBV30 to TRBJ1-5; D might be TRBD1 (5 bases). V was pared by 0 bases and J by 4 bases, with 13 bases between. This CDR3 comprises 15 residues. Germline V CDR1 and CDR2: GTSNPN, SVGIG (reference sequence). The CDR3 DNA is TGTGCCTGGAGTGTATCGTGGGGGAGAAATCAGCCCCAGCATTTT. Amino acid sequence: CAWSVSWGRNQPQHF.

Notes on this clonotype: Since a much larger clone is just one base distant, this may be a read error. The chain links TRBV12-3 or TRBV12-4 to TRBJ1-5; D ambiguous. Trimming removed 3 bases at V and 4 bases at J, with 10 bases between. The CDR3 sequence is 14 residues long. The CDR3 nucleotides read TGTGCCAGCAGTTTGGAAAGGAGGAATCAGCCCCAGCATTTT. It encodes CASSLERRNQPQHF.

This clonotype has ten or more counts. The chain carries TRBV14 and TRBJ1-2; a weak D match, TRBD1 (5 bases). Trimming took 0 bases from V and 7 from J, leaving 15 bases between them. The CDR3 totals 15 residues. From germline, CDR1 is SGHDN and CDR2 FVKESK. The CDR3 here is CASSQDVTARGGYTF. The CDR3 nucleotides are TGTGCCAGCAGCCAAGATGTAACAGCAAGGGGTGGCTACACCTTC.

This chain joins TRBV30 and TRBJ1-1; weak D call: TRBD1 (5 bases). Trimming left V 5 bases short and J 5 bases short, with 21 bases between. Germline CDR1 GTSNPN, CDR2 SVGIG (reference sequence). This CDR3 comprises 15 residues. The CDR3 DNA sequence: TGTGCCTGGGAAGAGCCTCGACAGAGGGGAACTGAAGCTTTCTTT. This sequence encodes CAWEEPRQRGTEAFF.

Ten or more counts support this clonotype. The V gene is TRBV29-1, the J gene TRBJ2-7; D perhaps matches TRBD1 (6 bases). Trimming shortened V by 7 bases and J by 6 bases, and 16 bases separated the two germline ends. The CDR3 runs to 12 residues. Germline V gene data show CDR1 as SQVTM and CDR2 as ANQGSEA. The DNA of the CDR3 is TGCAGCGCCCAACTGACAGGTCGCGAGCAGTACTTC. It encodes CSAQLTGREQYF.

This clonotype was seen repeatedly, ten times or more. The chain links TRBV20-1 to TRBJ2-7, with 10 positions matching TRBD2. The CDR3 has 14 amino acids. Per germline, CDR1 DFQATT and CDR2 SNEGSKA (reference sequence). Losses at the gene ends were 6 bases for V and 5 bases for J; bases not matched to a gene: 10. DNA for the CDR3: TGCAGTGCCAAGGCCGGGACTAGCGTCAACGAGCAGTACTTC. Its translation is CSAKAGTSVNEQYF.

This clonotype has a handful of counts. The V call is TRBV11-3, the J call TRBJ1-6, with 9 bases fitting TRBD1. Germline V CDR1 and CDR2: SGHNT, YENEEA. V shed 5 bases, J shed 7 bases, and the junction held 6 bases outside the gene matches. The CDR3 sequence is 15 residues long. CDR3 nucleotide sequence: TGTGCCAGCAGCGGGCTGGGACAGGGAAATTCACCCCTCCACTTT. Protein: CASSGLGQGNSPLHF.

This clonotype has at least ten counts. The CDR3 DNA is TGCGCCAGCAGCTTGTCCGAGGCGGGCTATGGCTACACCTTC. This gives the protein CASSLSEAGYGYTF. V and J are TRBV5-1 and TRBJ1-2; no clear D. The CDR3 totals 14 residues. In germline, CDR1 is SGHRS, CDR2 YFSETQ. The V and J ends lost 1 base and 4 bases respectively, with 11 bases between them. The variable domain in full, with the rest retrieved from reference TRBV5-1 and TRBJ1-2, is KAGVTQTPRYLIKTRGQQVTLSCSPISGHRSVSWYQQTPGQGLQFLFEYFSETQRNKGNFPGRFSGRQFSNSRSEMNVSTLELGDSALYLCASSLSEAGYGYTFGSGTRLTVV.

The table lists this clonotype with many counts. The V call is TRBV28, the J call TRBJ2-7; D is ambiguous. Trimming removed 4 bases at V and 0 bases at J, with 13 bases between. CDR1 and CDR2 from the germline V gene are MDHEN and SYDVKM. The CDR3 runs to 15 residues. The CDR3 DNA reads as TGTGCCAGCAGTTCCTCGCAGTCTATCTCCTACGAGCAGTACTTC. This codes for CASSSSQSISYEQYF. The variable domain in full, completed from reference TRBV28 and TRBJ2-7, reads DVKVTQSSRYLVKRTGEKVFLECVQDMDHENMFWYRQDPGLGLRLIYFSYDVKMKEKGDIPEGYSVSREKKERFSLILESASTNQTSMYLCASSSSQSISYEQYFGPGTRLTVT.

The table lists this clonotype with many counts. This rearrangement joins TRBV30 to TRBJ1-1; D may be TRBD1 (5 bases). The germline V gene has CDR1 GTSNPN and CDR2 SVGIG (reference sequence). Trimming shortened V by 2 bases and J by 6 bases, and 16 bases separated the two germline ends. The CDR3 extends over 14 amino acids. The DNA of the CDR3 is TGTGCCTGGAGTTCGAGGGGACGGGGCGCTGAAGCTTTCTTT. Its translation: CAWSSRGRGAEAFF.

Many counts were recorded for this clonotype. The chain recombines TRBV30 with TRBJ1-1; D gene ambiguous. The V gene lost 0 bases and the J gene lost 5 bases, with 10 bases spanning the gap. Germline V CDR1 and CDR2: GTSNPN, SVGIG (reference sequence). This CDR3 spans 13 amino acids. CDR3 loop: CAWSVAPRTEAFF. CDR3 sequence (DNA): TGTGCCTGGAGTGTAGCTCCGAGGACTGAAGCTTTCTTT.

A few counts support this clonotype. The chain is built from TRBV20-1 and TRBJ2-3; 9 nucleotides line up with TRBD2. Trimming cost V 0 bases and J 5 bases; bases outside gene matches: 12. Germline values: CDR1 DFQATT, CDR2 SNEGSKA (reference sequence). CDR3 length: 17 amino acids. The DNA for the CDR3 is TGCAGTGCTAGAGATCTCGTTGGAGTAGCGGGAGTAGATACGCAGTATTTT. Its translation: CSARDLVGVAGVDTQYF.

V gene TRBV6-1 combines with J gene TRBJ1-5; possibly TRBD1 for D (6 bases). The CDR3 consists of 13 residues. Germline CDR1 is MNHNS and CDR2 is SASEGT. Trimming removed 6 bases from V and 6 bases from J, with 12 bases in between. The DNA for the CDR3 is TGTGCCAGCAGCCGCGGGGGCACTCAGCCCCAGCATTTT. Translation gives CASSRGGTQPQHF.

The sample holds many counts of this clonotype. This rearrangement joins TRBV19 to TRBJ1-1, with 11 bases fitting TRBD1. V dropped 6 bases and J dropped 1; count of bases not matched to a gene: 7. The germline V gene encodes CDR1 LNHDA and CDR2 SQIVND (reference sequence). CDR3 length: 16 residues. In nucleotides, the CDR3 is TGTGCCAGTAGGGACAGGGGGCGAGGAGGGAACACTGAAGCTTTCTTT. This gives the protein CASRDRGRGGNTEAFF.

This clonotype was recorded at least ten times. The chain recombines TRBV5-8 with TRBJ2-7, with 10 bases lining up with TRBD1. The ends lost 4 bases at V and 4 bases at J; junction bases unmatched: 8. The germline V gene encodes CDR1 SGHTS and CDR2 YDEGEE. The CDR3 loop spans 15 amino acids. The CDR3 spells CASSEPGQGIYEQYF. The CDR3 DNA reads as TGTGCCAGCAGCGAACCGGGACAGGGGATTTACGAGCAGTACTTC.

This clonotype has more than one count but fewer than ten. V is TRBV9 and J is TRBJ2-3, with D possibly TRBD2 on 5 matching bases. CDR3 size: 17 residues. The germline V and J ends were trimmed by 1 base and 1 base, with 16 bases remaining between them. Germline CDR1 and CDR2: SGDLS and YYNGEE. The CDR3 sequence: CASSVTTSKWGTDTQYF. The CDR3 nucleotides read TGTGCCAGCAGCGTAACCACTAGTAAATGGGGCACAGATACGCAGTATTTT. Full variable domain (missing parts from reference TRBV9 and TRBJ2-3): DSGVTQTPKHLITATGQRVTLRCSPRSGDLSVYWYQQSLDQGLQFLIQYYNGEERAKGNILERFSAQQFPDLHSELNLSSLELGDSALYFCASSVTTSKWGTDTQYFGPGTRLTVL.

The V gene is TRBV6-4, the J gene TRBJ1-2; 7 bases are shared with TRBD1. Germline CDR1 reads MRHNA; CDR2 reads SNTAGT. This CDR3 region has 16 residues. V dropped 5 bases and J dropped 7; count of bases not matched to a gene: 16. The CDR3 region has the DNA TGTGCCAGCAGTCGACCCGAGATAAAGGGGGCCGCTGGCTACACCTTC. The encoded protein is CASSRPEIKGAAGYTF.

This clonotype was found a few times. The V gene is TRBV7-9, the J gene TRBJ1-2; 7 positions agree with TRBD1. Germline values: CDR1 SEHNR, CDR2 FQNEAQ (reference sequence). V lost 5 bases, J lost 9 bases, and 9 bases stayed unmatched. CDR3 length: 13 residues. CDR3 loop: CASSPGTEESYTF. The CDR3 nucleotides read TGTGCCAGCAGCCCAGGGACAGAGGAGAGCTACACCTTC.

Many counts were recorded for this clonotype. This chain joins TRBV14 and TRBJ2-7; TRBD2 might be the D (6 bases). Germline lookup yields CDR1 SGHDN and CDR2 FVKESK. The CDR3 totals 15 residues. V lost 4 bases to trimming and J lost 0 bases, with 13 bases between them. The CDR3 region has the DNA TGTGCCAGCAGCCGGAATAGCGGAACCTCCTACGAGCAGTACTTC. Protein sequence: CASSRNSGTSYEQYF.

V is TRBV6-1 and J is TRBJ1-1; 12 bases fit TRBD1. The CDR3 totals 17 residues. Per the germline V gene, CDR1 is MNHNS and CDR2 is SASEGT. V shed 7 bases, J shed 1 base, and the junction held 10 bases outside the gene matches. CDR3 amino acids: CASTEPGTGGSNTEAFF. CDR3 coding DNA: TGTGCCAGCACCGAGCCCGGGACAGGGGGCTCGAACACTGAAGCTTTCTTT.

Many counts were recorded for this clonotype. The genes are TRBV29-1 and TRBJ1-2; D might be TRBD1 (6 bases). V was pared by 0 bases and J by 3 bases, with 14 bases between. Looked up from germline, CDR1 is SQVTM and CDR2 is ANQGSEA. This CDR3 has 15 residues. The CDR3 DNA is TGCAGCGTTGAAGACCAGGGTGGGGGCTACTATGGCTACACCTTC. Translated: CSVEDQGGGYYGYTF.